The clone carrying this T cell receptor beta chain showed up just a few times. TCRdb's table, derived via immunoSEQ multiplex PCR, lists solely in-frame clones and lacks some. The data hold about 120,000 clones, with about 88% observed a single time. The data are from a study of control samples from healthy donors and cancer patients. Germline V gene data show CDR1 as SGHTA and CDR2 as FQGNSA. The length of the CDR3 is 14 residues. Trimming stripped 6 bases from V and 2 bases from J, with 10 bases between. This receptor was identified in a man aged 18 to 30 in good health. The sample comprised blood. V usage is TRBV7-2 and J usage is TRBJ1-4, with D hard to call. CDR3 DNA: TGTGCCAGCAGGCTAGGCGGGACTAATGAAAAACTGTTTTTT. Its protein product is CASRLGGTNEKLFF.